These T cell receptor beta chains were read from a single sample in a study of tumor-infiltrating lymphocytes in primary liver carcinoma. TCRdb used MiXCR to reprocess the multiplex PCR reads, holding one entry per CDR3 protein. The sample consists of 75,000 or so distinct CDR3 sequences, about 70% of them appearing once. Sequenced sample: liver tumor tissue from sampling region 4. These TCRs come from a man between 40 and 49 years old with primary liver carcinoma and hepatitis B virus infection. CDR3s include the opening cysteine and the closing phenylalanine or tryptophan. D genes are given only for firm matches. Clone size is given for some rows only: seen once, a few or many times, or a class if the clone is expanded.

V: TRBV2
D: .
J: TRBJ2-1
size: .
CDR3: CASSDEGSEQFF
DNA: TGTGCCAGCAGTGATGAGGGTAGTGAGCAGTTCTTC

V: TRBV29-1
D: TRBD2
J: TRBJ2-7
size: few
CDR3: CSVERGAQGEQYF
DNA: TGCAGCGTCGAGCGGGGGGCGCAAGGAGAGCAGTACTTC

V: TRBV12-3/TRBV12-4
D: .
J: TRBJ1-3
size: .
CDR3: CASTSLRPFGNTIYF
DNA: TGTGCCAGCACTTCTCTCCGTCCATTTGGAAACACCATATATTTT

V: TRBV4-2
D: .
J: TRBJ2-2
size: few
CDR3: CASSQEDYRANTGEPFF
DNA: TGTGCCAGCAGCCAGGAGGACTACCGGGCGAACACCGGGGAGCCGTTTTTT

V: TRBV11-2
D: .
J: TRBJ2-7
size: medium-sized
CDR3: CASSLTTPMYEQYF
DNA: TGTGCCAGCAGCTTAACAACACCAATGTACGAGCAGTACTTC

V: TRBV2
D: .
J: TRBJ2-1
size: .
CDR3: CASSELTQVLQEQFF
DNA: TGTGCCAGCAGTGAATTGACGCAGGTTTTGCAAGAGCAGTTCTTC

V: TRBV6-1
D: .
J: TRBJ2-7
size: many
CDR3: CASSLRDKAYEQYF
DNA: TGTGCCAGCAGCCTCCGGGATAAAGCCTACGAGCAGTACTTC

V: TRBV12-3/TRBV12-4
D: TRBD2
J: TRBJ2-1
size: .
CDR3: CASSRTSWSNGQFF
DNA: TGCGCCAGCAGCCGGACTAGCTGGAGCAATGGGCAGTTCTTC

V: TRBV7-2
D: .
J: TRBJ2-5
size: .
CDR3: CASSLVGEPPGETQYF
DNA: TGTGCCAGCAGCTTAGTAGGAGAGCCACCCGGAGAGACCCAGTACTTC

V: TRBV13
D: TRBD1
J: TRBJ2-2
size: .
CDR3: CASSRPTGGTGEPFF
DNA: TGTGCCAGCAGCCGACCGACAGGGGGTACCGGGGAGCCGTTTTTT

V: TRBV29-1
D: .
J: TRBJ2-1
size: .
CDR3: CSVGGLEQGNELFF
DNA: TGCAGCGTGGGGGGTCTAGAGCAGGGGAATGAGCTGTTCTTC

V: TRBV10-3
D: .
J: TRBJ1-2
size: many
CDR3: CAIRDLTENYGYTF
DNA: TGTGCCATCAGGGATTTGACAGAAAACTATGGCTACACCTTC

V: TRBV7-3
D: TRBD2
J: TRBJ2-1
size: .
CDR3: CASTTGLAGDGLFF
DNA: TGTGCCAGCACGACGGGACTAGCGGGAGATGGCCTGTTCTTC

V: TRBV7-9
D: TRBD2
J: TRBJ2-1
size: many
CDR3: CATGLDEIEQFF
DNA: TGTGCCACTGGACTAGATGAGATCGAGCAGTTCTTC

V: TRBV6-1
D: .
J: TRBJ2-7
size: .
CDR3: CGGSESTGTDEQYF
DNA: TGTGGCGGCAGTGAATCCACGGGGACCGACGAGCAGTACTTC

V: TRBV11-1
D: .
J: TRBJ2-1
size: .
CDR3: CASSLGLGLPTRERFF
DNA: TGTGCTAGCAGCTTAGGCCTGGGACTTCCTACGCGTGAGCGGTTCTTC

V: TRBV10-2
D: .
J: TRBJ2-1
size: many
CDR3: CASSGLGGRNEQFF
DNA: TGCGCCAGCAGCGGACTTGGGGGGAGGAATGAGCAGTTCTTC

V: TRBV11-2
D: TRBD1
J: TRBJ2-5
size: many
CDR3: CASSLGAGGRETQYF
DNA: TGTGCCAGCAGCTTGGGGGCAGGGGGCCGTGAGACCCAGTACTTC

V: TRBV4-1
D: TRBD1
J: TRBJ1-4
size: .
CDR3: CACSPPTGGWSGKLFF
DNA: TGCGCCTGCAGCCCCCCGACAGGGGGATGGTCTGGAAAACTGTTTTTT